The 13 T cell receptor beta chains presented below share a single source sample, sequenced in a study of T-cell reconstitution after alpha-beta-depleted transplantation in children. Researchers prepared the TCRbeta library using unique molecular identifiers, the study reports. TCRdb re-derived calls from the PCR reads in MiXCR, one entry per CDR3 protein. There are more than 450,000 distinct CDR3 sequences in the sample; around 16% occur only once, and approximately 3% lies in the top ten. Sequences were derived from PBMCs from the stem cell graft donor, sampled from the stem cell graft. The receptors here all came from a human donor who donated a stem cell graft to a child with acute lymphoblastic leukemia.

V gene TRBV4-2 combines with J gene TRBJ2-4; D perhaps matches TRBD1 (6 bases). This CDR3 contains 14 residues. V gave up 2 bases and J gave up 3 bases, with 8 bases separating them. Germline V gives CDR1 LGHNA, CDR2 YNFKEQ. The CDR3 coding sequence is TGTGCCAGCAGCCAATCGGGACACAAAAACATTCAGTACTTC. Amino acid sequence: CASSQSGHKNIQYF.

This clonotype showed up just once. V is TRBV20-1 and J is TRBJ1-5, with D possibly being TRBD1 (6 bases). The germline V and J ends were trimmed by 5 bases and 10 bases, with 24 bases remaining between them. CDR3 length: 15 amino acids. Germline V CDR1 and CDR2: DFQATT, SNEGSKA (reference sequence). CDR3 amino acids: CSASDSSGWGKPQHF. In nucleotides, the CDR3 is TGCAGTGCTTCGGACAGCTCGGGGTGGGGGAAACCCCAGCATTTT.

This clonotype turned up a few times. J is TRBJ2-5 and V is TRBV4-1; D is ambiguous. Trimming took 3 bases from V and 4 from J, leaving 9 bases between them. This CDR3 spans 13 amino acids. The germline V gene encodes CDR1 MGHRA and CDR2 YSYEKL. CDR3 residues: CASSHPRGETQYF. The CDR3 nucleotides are TGCGCCAGCAGCCACCCTAGAGGAGAGACCCAGTACTTC.

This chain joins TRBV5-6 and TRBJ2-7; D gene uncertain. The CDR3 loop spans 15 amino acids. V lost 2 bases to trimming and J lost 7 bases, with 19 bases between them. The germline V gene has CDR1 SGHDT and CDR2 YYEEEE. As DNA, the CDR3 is TGTGCCAGCAGCTTTTACCCATCCTCAGGTCGAGAGCAGTACTTC. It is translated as CASSFYPSSGREQYF.

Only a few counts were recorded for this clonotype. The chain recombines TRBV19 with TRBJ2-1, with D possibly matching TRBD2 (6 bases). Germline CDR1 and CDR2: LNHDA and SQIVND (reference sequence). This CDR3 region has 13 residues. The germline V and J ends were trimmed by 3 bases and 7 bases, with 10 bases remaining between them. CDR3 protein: CASSMTGANEQFF. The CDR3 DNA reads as TGTGCCAGTAGTATGACGGGAGCGAATGAGCAGTTCTTC.

The CDR3 DNA reads TGTGCCAGCAGACCGGACCGCGCTGGGGATTCACCCCTCCACTTT. This sequence encodes CASRPDRAGDSPLHF. The chain recombines TRBV9 with TRBJ1-6; D remains unclear. Trimming stripped 5 bases from V and 8 bases from J, with 17 bases between. Germline-derived CDR1 and CDR2 are SGDLS and YYNGEE. CDR3 length equals 15 residues.

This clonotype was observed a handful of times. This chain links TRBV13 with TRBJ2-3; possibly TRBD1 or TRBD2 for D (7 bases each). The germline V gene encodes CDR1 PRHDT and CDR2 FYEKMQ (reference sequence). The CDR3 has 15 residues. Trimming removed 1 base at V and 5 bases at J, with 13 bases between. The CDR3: CASSLDRGGGDTQYF. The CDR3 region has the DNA TGTGCCAGCAGCTTAGACAGGGGCGGGGGAGATACGCAGTATTTT.

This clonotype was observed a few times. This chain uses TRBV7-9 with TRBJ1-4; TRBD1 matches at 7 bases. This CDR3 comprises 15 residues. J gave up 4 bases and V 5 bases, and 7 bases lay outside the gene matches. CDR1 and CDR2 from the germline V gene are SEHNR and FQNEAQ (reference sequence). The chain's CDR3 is CASSSEGALNEKLFF. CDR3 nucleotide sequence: TGTGCCAGCAGCAGCGAGGGGGCCCTTAATGAAAAACTGTTTTTT.

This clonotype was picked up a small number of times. CDR3 coding DNA: TGTGCCAGCAGTTTCCGGACTAGCGGGAGGTACCAAGAGACCCAGTACTTC. Amino acids: CASSFRTSGRYQETQYF. The V gene is TRBV12-3 or TRBV12-4, the J gene TRBJ2-5; 14 bases fit TRBD2. The CDR3 has 17 amino acids. Trimming took 3 bases from V and 0 from J; bases not matched to a gene: 3.

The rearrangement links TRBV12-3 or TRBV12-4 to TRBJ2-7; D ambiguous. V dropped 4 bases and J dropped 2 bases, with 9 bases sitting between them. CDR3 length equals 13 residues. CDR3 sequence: CASSSSPTYEQYF. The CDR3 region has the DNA TGTGCCAGCAGTTCTTCCCCTACCTACGAGCAGTACTTC.

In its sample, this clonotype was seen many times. CDR3 loop: CASSSTDRDTGELFF. For the CDR3, the DNA is TGTGCCAGCAGTTCCACAGACAGGGATACCGGGGAGCTGTTTTTT. The chain uses TRBV12-3 or TRBV12-4 and TRBJ2-2; 7 bases map to TRBD1. The CDR3 totals 15 residues. Unmatched junction bases numbered 7, after V lost 4 bases and J lost 5 bases.

The CDR3 protein is CASSIIGGSNSYNEQFF. Written as DNA, the CDR3 is TGTGCCAGTAGTATTATCGGAGGGTCAAATTCCTACAATGAGCAGTTCTTC. The chain uses TRBV19 and TRBJ2-1; maybe TRBD2 (6 bases). Germline V gives CDR1 LNHDA, CDR2 SQIVND (reference sequence). V was trimmed by 3 bases and J by 1 base, leaving 16 bases between them. The CDR3 runs to 17 residues.

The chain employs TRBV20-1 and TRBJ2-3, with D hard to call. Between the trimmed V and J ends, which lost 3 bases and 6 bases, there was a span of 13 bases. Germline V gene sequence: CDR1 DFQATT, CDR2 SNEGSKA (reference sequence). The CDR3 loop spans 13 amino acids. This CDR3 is CSASRVERDTQYF. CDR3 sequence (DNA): TGCAGTGCTAGCCGGGTGGAGCGCGATACGCAGTATTTT.